The clone carrying this TCR beta chain has only one observation. Its antigen is unknown. The sample originates from a study of graft-versus-host responses after intestinal transplantation. For the study at large: Those transplanted obtained multivisceral, liver-intestinal, or isolated intestinal grafts. Recipients across the board were started on anti-thymocyte globulin induction, then kept on tacrolimus and steroids for about 3 years.

Sequenced by immunoSEQ multiplex PCR; TCRdb stores in-frame clones only, minus some. The profile covers 100,000 to 140,000 clones, with 80% to 90% appearing a single time and 0.71% taken by the ten largest. The study, taken as a whole, reports: Declining HvG levels early post-transplant were linked to peak circulating GvH clone levels. The authors found GvH clones in recipient marrow, some appearing first in ileum or blood.

The TCR was taken from a human donor who was the organ donor for an intestinal transplant. Material: unstimulated CD4+ T cells sorted from spleen or lymph node cells, obtained before transplant.

This CDR3 is CASYRGLAKNIQYF. CDR3 nucleotides: TGTGCCAGCTACCGGGGTCTAGCCAAAAACATTCAGTACTTC. The gene calls are TRBV2 and TRBJ2-4; weak D call: TRBD2 (5 bases). The CDR3 consists of 14 residues. CDR1 is SNHLY and CDR2 is FYNNEI in the germline V gene. V was clipped by 8 bases and J by 0 bases, with 11 bases between them. The full variable domain, with the rest looked up from reference TRBV2 and TRBJ2-4, is EPEVTQTPSHQVTQMGQEVILRCVPISNHLYFYWYRQILGQKVEFLVSFYNNEISEKSEIFDDQFSVERPDGSNFTLKIRSTKLEDSAMYFCASYRGLAKNIQYFGAGTRLSVL.